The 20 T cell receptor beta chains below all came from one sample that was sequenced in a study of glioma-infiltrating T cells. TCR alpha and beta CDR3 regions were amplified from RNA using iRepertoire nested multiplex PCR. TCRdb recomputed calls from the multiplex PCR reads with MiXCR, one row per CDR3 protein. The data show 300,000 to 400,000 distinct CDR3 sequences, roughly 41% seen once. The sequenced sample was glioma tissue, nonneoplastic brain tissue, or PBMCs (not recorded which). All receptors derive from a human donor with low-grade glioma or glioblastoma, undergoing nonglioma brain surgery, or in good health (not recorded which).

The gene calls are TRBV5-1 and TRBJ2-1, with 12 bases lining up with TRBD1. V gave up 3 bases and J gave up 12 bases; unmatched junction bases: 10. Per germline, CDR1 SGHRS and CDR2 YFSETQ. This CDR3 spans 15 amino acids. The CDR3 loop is CASSSGTGGERGQFF. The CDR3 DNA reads TGCGCCAGCAGCTCGGGGACAGGGGGCGAAAGGGGGCAGTTCTTC.

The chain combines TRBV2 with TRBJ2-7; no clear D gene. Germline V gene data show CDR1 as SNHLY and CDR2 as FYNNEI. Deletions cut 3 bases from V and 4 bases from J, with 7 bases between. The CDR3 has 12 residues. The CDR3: CASSDLAYEQYF. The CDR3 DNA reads TGTGCCAGCAGTGATTTGGCGTACGAGCAGTACTTC.

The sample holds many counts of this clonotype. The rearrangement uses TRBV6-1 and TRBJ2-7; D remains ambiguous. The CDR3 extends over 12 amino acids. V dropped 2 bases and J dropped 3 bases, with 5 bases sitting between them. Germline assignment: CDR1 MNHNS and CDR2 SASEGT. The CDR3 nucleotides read TGTGCCAGCAGTGAAAGCGTCTACGAGCAGTACTTC. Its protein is CASSESVYEQYF.

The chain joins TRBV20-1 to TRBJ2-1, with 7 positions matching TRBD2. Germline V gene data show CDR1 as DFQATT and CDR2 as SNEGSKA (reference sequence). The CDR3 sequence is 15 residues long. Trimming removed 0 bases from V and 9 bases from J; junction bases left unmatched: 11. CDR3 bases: TGCAGTGCTAGAGATGAGGGAAGCGGGATAAGTGAGCAGTTCTTC. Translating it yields CSARDEGSGISEQFF.

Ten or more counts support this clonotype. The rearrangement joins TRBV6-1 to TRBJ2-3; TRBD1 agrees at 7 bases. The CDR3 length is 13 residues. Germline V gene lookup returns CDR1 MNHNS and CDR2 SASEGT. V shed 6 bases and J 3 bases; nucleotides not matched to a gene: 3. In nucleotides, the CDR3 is TGTGCCAGCAGATACAGGGGTACAGATACGCAGTATTTT. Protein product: CASRYRGTDTQYF.

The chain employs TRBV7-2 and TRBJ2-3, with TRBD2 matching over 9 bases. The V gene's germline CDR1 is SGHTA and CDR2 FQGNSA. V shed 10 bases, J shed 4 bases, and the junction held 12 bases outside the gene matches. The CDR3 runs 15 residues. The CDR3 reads CATAFAGGPSDTQYF. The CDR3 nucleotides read TGTGCCACCGCTTTCGCGGGAGGGCCGTCAGATACGCAGTATTTT.

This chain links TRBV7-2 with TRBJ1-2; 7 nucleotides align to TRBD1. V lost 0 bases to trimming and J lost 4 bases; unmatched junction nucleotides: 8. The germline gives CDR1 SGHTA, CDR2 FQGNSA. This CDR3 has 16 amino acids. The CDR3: CASSLAPGQTFYGYTF. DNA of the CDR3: TGTGCCAGCAGCTTAGCGCCGGGACAGACCTTCTATGGCTACACCTTC.

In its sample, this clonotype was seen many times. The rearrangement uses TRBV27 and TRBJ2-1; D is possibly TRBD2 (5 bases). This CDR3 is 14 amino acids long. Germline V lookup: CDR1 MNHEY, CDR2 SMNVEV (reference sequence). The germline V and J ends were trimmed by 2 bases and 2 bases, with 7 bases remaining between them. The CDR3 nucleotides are TGTGCCAGCAGTTTAGACGGGGCCTACAATGAGCAGTTCTTC. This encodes CASSLDGAYNEQFF.

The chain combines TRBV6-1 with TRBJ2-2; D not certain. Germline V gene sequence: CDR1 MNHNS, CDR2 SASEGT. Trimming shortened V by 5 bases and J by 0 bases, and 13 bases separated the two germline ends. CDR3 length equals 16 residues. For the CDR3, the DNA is TGTGCCAGCAGTCGCTCCTCCAGCGCGAACACCGGGGAGCTGTTTTTT. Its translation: CASSRSSSANTGELFF.

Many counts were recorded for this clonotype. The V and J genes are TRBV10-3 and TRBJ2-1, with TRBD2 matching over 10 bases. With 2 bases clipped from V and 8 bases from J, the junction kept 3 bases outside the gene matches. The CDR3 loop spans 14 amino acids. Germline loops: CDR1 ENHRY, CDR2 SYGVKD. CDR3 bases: TGTGCCATCAGTGAGCTAGCGGGAGCGTATGAGCAGTTCTTC. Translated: CAISELAGAYEQFF.

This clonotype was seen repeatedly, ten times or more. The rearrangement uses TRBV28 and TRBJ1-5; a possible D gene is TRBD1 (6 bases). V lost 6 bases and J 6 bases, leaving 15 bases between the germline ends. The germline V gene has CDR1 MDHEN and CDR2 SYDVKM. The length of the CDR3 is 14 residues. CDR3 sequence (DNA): TGTGCCAGCAGCCTACGACAGGTGACTCAGCCCCAGCATTTT. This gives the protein CASSLRQVTQPQHF.

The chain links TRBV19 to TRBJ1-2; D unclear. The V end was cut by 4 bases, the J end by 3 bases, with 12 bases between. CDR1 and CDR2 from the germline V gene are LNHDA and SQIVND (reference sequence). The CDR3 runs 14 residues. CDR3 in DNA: TGTGCCAGTAGTAGACACAAAGAGGACTATGGCTACACCTTC. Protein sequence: CASSRHKEDYGYTF.

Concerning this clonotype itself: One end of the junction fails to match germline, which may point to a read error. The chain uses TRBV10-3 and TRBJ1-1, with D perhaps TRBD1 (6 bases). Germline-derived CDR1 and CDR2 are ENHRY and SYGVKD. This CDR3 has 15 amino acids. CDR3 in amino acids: CAISELGQLNTEASF. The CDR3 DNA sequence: TGTGCCATCAGTGAGCTAGGACAGCTGAATACTGAAGCTTCCTTT.

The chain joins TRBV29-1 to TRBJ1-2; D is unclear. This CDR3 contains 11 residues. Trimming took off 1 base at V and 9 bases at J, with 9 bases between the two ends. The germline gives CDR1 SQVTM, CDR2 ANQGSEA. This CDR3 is CSVEGRTSYTF. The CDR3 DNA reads TGCAGCGTTGAAGGGCGAACTAGCTACACCTTC.

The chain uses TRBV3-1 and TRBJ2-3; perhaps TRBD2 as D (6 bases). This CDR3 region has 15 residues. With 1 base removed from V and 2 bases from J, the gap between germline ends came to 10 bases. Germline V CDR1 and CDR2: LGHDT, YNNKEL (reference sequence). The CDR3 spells CASSQVRGYTDTQYF. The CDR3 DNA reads TGTGCCAGCAGCCAAGTTCGGGGGTACACAGATACGCAGTATTTT.

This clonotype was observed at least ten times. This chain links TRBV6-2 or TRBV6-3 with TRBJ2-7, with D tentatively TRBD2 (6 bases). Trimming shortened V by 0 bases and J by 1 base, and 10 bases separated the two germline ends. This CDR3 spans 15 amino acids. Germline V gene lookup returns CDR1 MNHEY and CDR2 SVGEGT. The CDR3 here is CASSYSMEGSYEQYF. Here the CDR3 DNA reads TGTGCCAGCAGTTACTCGATGGAGGGATCCTACGAGCAGTACTTC.

The CDR3 sequence: CSVRGLRRNTEAFF. The DNA for the CDR3 is TGCAGCGTTCGCGGACTGAGGAGGAACACTGAAGCTTTCTTT. The V and J genes are TRBV29-1 and TRBJ1-1; D unclear. V lost 5 bases and J lost 1, with 14 bases in between. Germline CDR1 SQVTM, CDR2 ANQGSEA. The CDR3 totals 14 residues.

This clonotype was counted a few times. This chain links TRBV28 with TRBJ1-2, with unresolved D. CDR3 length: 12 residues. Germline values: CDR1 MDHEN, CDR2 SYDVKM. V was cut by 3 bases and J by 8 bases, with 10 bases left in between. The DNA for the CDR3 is TGTGCCAGCAGTTTTTATCTGGGGGGCTACACCTTC. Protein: CASSFYLGGYTF.

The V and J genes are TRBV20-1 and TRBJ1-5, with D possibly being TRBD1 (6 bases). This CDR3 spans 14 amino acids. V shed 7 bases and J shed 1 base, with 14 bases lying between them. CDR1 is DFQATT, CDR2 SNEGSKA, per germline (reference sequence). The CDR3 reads CSVKRGGSNQPQHF. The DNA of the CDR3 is TGCAGTGTCAAGCGGGGGGGCAGCAATCAGCCCCAGCATTTT.

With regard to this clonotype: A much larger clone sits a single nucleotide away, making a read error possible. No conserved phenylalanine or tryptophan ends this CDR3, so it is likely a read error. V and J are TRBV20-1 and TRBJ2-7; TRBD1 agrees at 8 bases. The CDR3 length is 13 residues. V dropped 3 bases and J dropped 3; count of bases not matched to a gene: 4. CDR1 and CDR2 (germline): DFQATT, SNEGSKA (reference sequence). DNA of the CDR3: TGCAGTGCTAGTTTACAGGGGGTCTACGAGCAGTACCTC. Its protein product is CSASLQGVYEQYL.